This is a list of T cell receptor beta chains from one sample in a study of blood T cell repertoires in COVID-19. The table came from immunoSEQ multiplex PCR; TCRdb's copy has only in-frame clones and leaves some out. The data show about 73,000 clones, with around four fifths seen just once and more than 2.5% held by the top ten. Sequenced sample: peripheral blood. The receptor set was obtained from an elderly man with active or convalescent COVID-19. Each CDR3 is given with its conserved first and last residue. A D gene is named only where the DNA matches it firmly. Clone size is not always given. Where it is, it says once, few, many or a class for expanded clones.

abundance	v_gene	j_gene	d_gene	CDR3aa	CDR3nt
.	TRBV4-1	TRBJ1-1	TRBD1	CASSKEAGGLGTEAFF	TGCGCCAGCAGCAAAGAGGCAGGGGGCCTGGGCACTGAAGCTTTCTTT
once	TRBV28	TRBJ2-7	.	CASSSPGTTYEQYF	TGTGCCAGCAGTTCCCCGGGAACCACCTACGAGCAGTACTTC
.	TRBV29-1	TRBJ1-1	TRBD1	CSVASRGQRNTEAFF	TGCAGCGTTGCTAGTAGGGGACAGCGGAACACTGAAGCTTTCTTT
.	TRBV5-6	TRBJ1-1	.	CASSWDTGRRNTEAFF	TGTGCCAGCAGCTGGGACACTGGCCGTCGGAACACTGAAGCTTTCTTT
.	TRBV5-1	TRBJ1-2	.	CASRRDGANYGYTF	TGCGCCAGCCGCCGGGATGGAGCCAACTATGGCTACACCTTC
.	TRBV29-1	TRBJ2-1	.	CSGARDSYNEQFF	TGCAGCGGGGCCCGGGATTCTTACAATGAGCAGTTCTTC
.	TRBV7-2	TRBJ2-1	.	CASSFQHSSYNEQFF	TGTGCCAGCAGCTTCCAGCACAGCTCCTACAATGAGCAGTTCTTC
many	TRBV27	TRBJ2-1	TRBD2	CASRKAGTISSYNEQFF	TGTGCCAGCAGAAAAGCGGGAACCATCAGCTCCTACAATGAGCAGTTCTTC
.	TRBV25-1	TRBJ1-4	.	CASSPRQAGEKLFF	TGTGCCAGCAGTCCCCGGCAGGCGGGAGAAAAACTGTTTTTT
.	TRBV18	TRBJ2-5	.	CASSPPEGRVGGETQYF	TGTGCCAGCTCACCACCGGAAGGACGGGTGGGAGGCGAGACCCAGTACTTC
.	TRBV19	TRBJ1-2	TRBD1	CASKQQGTPPYGYTF	TGTGCCAGCAAGCAACAGGGGACCCCCCCCTATGGCTACACCTTC
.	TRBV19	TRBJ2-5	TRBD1	CASSRRQGMIETQYF	TGTGCCAGTAGTAGAAGACAGGGGATGATTGAGACCCAGTACTTC
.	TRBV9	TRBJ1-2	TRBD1	CASSGADRGTGYTF	TGTGCCAGCAGCGGAGCAGACAGGGGGACTGGCTACACCTTC
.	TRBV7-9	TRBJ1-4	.	CASSLGALREKLFF	TGTGCCAGCAGTCTGGGGGCTTTGCGGGAAAAACTGTTTTTT
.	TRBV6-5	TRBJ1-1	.	CASTPSGYVNTEAFF	TGTGCCAGCACCCCTAGTGGGTATGTGAACACTGAAGCTTTCTTT
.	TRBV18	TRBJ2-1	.	CASSRPGQANEQFF	TGTGCCAGCTCAAGACCGGGACAAGCCAATGAGCAGTTCTTC
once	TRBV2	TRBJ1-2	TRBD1	CASSGQGRNYGYTF	TGTGCCAGCAGTGGACAGGGGCGAAACTATGGCTACACCTTC
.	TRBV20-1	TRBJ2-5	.	CSARSRGTQYF	TGCAGTGCTAGAAGCCGCGGGACCCAGTACTTC
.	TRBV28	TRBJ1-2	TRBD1	CASSLSGGAGYTF	TGTGCCAGCAGTTTATCAGGGGGCGCAGGCTACACCTTC
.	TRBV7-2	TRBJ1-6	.	CASTPSPRIDSPLHF	TGTGCCAGCACCCCTTCGCCCAGGATTGATTCACCCCTCCACTTT
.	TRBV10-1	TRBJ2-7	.	CATSRGTAYEQYF	TGCGCCACCTCGCGCGGGACAGCCTACGAGCAGTACTTC
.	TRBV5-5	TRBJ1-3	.	CASSSQGPGNTIYF	TGTGCCAGCAGCTCTCAGGGCCCTGGAAACACCATATATTTT
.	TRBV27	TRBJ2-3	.	CASRPRVTDTQYF	TGTGCCAGCCGCCCCCGGGTCACAGATACGCAGTATTTT
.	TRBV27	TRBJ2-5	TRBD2	CASRSPLTSGQETQYF	TGTGCCAGCAGATCCCCCTTAACTAGCGGCCAAGAGACCCAGTACTTC
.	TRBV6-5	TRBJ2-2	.	CASSRVAAEVGELFF	TGTGCCAGCAGTAGGGTAGCGGCAGAGGTCGGGGAGCTGTTTTTT
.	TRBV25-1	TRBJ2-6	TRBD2	CASSDGGSPGANVLTF	TGTGCCAGCAGTGACGGGGGGTCTCCTGGGGCCAACGTCCTGACTTTC
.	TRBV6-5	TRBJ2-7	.	CASCRTENYEQYF	TGTGCCAGCTGCCGGACAGAAAACTACGAGCAGTACTTC
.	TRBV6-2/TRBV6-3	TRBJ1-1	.	CASSSIGGRTEAFF	TGTGCCAGCAGTTCGATCGGGGGTAGAACTGAAGCTTTCTTT
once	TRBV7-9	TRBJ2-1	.	CAWGGGADRIFGEQFF	TGTGCCTGGGGCGGGGGCGCGGACAGAATCTTTGGTGAGCAGTTCTTC